A selection of T cell receptor beta chains follows, all from one sample in a study of CD8+ T cells in alopecia areata. Produced via immunoSEQ multiplex PCR; TCRdb's table is partial and in-frame only. The table shows 200,000 to 250,000 clones, with around three fifths occurring only once. The sample in question was CD4+ T cells sorted from blood, obtained at week 4, from a patient treated with tofacitinib. Source of these receptors: a human donor with alopecia areata. The CDR3 runs from the conserved cysteine through the conserved F or W. The D gene is left open where the match is weak. Some rows mark clone size as missing; the rest say once, few, many or name a class of expanded clone.

D,size,V,J,length,DNA,CDR3
-,-,TRBV19,TRBJ2-6,15,TGTGCCAGTACCAGCGAATACTCTGGGGCCAACGTCCTGACTTTC,CASTSEYSGANVLTF
-,-,TRBV6-4,TRBJ2-1,14,TGTGCCAGCAGTGACTCTTCCCTAGGAACTGAGCAGTTCTTC,CASSDSSLGTEQFF
TRBD1,-,TRBV5-1,TRBJ2-1,17,TGCGCCAGCAGCTTGGCCCCCGGGACAGGGATGTACAATGAGCAGTTCTTC,CASSLAPGTGMYNEQFF
-,few,TRBV4-3,TRBJ2-1,20,TGCGCCAGCAGCCAAGATTTTGAATTTCGGGTCGTGAAATCCTACAATGAGCAGTTCTTC,CASSQDFEFRVVKSYNEQFF
-,-,TRBV10-3,TRBJ1-4,15,TGTGCCATCAGTGAGTCTCAGGGATTTAATGAAAAACTGTTTTTT,CAISESQGFNEKLFF
-,-,TRBV14,TRBJ1-1,14,TGTGCCAGCAGCCAAGGAGGAGGGTACACTGAAGCTTTCTTT,CASSQGGGYTEAFF
TRBD1,few,TRBV4-3,TRBJ2-5,14,TGCGCCAGCAGCCAAAGACAGGGGGGAGAGACCCAGTACTTC,CASSQRQGGETQYF
-,-,TRBV27,TRBJ1-2,14,TGTGCCAGCAGTTTTGACGGAACTAACTATGGCTACACCTTC,CASSFDGTNYGYTF
TRBD2,-,TRBV29-1,TRBJ2-7,14,TGCAGCGTCAGACTAGCGGATCGCTCCTACGAGCAGTACTTC,CSVRLADRSYEQYF
-,-,TRBV15,TRBJ1-1,14,TGTGCCACCAGCAGAGATCCTGCGGGGACTGAAGCTTTCTTT,CATSRDPAGTEAFF
TRBD1,-,TRBV30,TRBJ1-5,14,TGTGCCTGGAGCCAGGACAGGGGATATCAGCCCCAGCATTTT,CAWSQDRGYQPQHF
-,-,TRBV10-2,TRBJ1-6,13,TGCGCCAGCAGTGAGTCCGGGGATTCACCCCTCCACTTT,CASSESGDSPLHF
-,few,TRBV7-6,TRBJ2-7,12,TGTGCCAGCAGTTCAGTGGACCACGAGCAGTACTTC,CASSSVDHEQYF
TRBD2,-,TRBV6-1,TRBJ2-7,14,TGTGCCAGCAGGGCCACTAGCGGGAACTACGAGCAGTACTTC,CASRATSGNYEQYF
-,few,TRBV4-3,TRBJ2-3,16,TGCGCCAGCAGCCCAACGGAGGGGGGGCCTCAAGATACGCAGTATTTT,CASSPTEGGPQDTQYF
-,-,TRBV7-9,TRBJ1-4,13,TGTGCCAGCAGCTTAATACACGAGGAAAAACTGTTTTTT,CASSLIHEEKLFF
-,once,TRBV4-1,TRBJ1-2,15,TGCGCCAGCAGCCAAGATATACAGGGCAACACTGGCTACACCTTC,CASSQDIQGNTGYTF
-,-,TRBV27,TRBJ2-1,14,TGTGCCAGCGGTGAGCGCTCCGGTTACAATGAGCAGTTCTTC,CASGERSGYNEQFF